This T cell receptor beta chain is drawn from a study of T cell responses to AZD1222 COVID-19 vaccine. Findings and caveats of the study: Seropositive at baseline were only a handful of AZD1222 recipients.

Trimming left V 6 bases short and J 7 bases short, with 12 bases between. The CDR3 extends over 12 amino acids. Germline assignment: CDR1 MNHEY and CDR2 SVGAGI. With respect to this clone: Its antigen is unidentified.

Libraries were prepared by immunoSEQ multiplex PCR; TCRdb keeps only in-frame clonotypes and omits some of them. The table lists 98,000 or so clones, 80% to 90% of them singletons. The sequenced sample was peripheral blood, obtained on day 0 of AZD1222 vaccination. The V gene is TRBV6-5, the J gene TRBJ1-1; D is uncertain. The TCR was taken from an adult in good health. The CDR3 sequence: CASSAASHEAFF. The CDR3, as DNA: TGTGCCAGCAGCGCCGCCTCCCATGAAGCTTTCTTT.